One sample yielded the 21 T cell receptor beta chains listed below, sequenced in a study of cytomegalovirus exposure and HLA in healthy donors. 13 Jbeta primers and 60 Vbeta primers were used for the PCR. The table came from immunoSEQ multiplex PCR; TCRdb's copy has only in-frame clones and leaves some out. The sample contains 100,000 to 150,000 clones, around 80% of which appear only once. Sequenced input: PBMCs. These receptors were taken from a female donor in good health and CMV-seropositive.

The chain recombines TRBV19 with TRBJ1-1; no firm D call. CDR1 LNHDA and CDR2 SQIVND come from the germline V gene (reference sequence). V shed 6 bases and J shed 9 bases, with 17 bases lying between them. CDR3 length equals 13 residues. Written as DNA, the CDR3 is TGTGCCAGTAGGGAAAGGGTCCCGGGAAAAGCTTTCTTT. It codes for CASRERVPGKAFF.

V gene TRBV7-3 combines with J gene TRBJ2-3; D might be TRBD1 (5 bases). The CDR3 covers 13 residues. Trimming stripped 1 base from V and 6 bases from J, with 8 bases between. Per the germline V gene, CDR1 is SGHTA and CDR2 is FQGTGA. CDR3 sequence: CASSLIGADTQYF. The CDR3 region has the DNA TGTGCCAGCAGCTTAATTGGGGCGGATACGCAGTATTTT.

This sequence joins TRBV27 and TRBJ2-7, with a tentative D call TRBD1 (6 bases). Between the trimmed V and J ends, which lost 0 bases and 2 bases, there was a span of 14 bases. The CDR3 extends over 16 amino acids. The germline CDR1 and CDR2 sequences are MNHEY and SMNVEV (reference sequence). As DNA, the CDR3 is TGTGCCAGCAGTTTATCGGGGGCAGGGTATCCCTACGAGCAGTACTTC. It is translated as CASSLSGAGYPYEQYF.

The chain combines TRBV18 with TRBJ1-3, with D possibly matching TRBD1 (6 bases). Germline loops: CDR1 KGHSH, CDR2 LQKENI. Trimming left V 2 bases short and J 4 bases short, with 12 bases between. The CDR3 totals 15 residues. CDR3 DNA sequence: TGTGCCAGCTCACCATTGGCAGGGGCCGGAAACACCATATATTTT. It specifies CASSPLAGAGNTIYF.

V gene TRBV14 combines with J gene TRBJ2-7, with D perhaps TRBD2 (5 bases). The CDR3 totals 13 residues. V lost 0 bases, J lost 7 bases, and 10 bases lay in between. Per germline, CDR1 SGHDN and CDR2 FVKESK. CDR3 in amino acids: CASSQERSGEQYF. The CDR3 DNA reads as TGTGCCAGCAGCCAAGAAAGATCGGGAGAGCAGTACTTC.

In this sample, this clone turned up once. The V and J genes are TRBV2 and TRBJ2-2; the D gene is possibly TRBD1 (7 bases). Germline V gene sequence: CDR1 SNHLY, CDR2 FYNNEI. Deletions cut 3 bases from V and 4 bases from J, with 15 bases between. This CDR3 contains 16 residues. The CDR3, as DNA: TGTGCCAGCAGTGAGGAGGGGGCGCGGGTCACCGGGGAGCTGTTTTTT. The encoded protein is CASSEEGARVTGELFF.

The chain links TRBV9 to TRBJ1-4, with a weak D call TRBD1 (6 bases). The V gene's germline CDR1 is SGDLS and CDR2 YYNGEE. This CDR3 comprises 16 residues. V shed 4 bases and J shed 0 bases, with 13 bases lying between them. Written as DNA, the CDR3 is TGTGCCAGCAGCTGGGGGCGGACCACAACTAATGAAAAACTGTTTTTT. Amino acid sequence: CASSWGRTTTNEKLFF.

The chain joins TRBV5-1 to TRBJ2-2; D is unclear. The germline V and J ends were trimmed by 0 bases and 8 bases, with 11 bases remaining between them. This CDR3 is 14 amino acids long. CDR1 and CDR2 from the germline V gene are SGHRS and YFSETQ. The CDR3 DNA sequence: TGCGCCAGCAGCTTGGTTACCCTCGGGGGGGAGCTGTTTTTT. This encodes CASSLVTLGGELFF.

This rearrangement joins TRBV2 to TRBJ2-2, with D perhaps TRBD1 (5 bases). Germline V gene lookup returns CDR1 SNHLY and CDR2 FYNNEI. V was clipped by 5 bases and J by 5 bases, with 12 bases between them. The CDR3 length is 14 residues. For the CDR3, the DNA is TGTGCCAGCAGTAGCGACAGTTATACCGGGGAGCTGTTTTTT. Translating gives CASSSDSYTGELFF. The whole variable domain, filled in from reference TRBV2 and TRBJ2-2, reads EPEVTQTPSHQVTQMGQEVILRCVPISNHLYFYWYRQILGQKVEFLVSFYNNEISEKSEIFDDQFSVERPDGSNFTLKIRSTKLEDSAMYFCASSSDSYTGELFFGEGSRLTVL.

The rearrangement links TRBV5-1 to TRBJ2-7; 8 bases line up with TRBD1. V shed 0 bases, J shed 0 bases, and the junction held 2 bases outside the gene matches. This CDR3 is built from 15 residues. Per the germline V gene, CDR1 is SGHRS and CDR2 is YFSETQ. The CDR3 region has the DNA TGCGCCAGCAGCTTGGCCGGGACAGGCTCCTACGAGCAGTACTTC. This sequence encodes CASSLAGTGSYEQYF.

J is TRBJ2-5 and V is TRBV6-1; 9 bases agree with TRBD1. The CDR3 runs 15 residues. V lost 9 bases, J lost 2 bases, and 10 bases stayed unmatched. In germline, CDR1 is MNHNS, CDR2 SASEGT. The CDR3 region has the DNA TGTGCCAGTAACCAGGACAGGGGCGGACAAGAGACCCAGTACTTC. Its protein product is CASNQDRGGQETQYF.

The V call is TRBV20-1, the J call TRBJ1-1; D gene ambiguous. V was trimmed by 4 bases and J by 11 bases, leaving 14 bases between them. The CDR3 totals 11 residues. Germline CDR1 DFQATT, CDR2 SNEGSKA (reference sequence). CDR3 in amino acids: CSATGPGRAFF. DNA for the CDR3: TGCAGTGCTACGGGCCCGGGGAGGGCTTTCTTT.

The chain links TRBV19 to TRBJ1-5; TRBD1 matches 8 bases. CDR3 length equals 15 residues. The germline gives CDR1 LNHDA, CDR2 SQIVND (reference sequence). V shed 3 bases, J shed 5 bases, and the junction held 6 bases outside the gene matches. Here the CDR3 DNA reads TGTGCCAGTAGTATTAACAGGGGGAGTGATCAGCCCCAGCATTTT. It yields the protein CASSINRGSDQPQHF.

As regards this clone: Within the sample, other DNA sequences also encode this same CDR3. The chain employs TRBV7-9 and TRBJ2-5; D remains unclear. The germline gives CDR1 SEHNR, CDR2 FQNEAQ (reference sequence). V shed 5 bases and J shed 2 bases, with 3 bases lying between them. The CDR3 contains 11 residues. CDR3 sequence reads: CASSLQETQYF. The CDR3, as DNA: TGTGCCAGCAGCCTACAAGAGACCCAGTACTTC.

This clone was observed a single time. This chain uses TRBV4-1 with TRBJ2-2; TRBD2 matches at 8 bases. The CDR3 totals 17 residues. V shed 4 bases and J 0 bases; nucleotides not matched to a gene: 7. The V gene's germline CDR1 is MGHRA and CDR2 YSYEKL. The DNA of the CDR3 is TGCGCCAGCAGCCGCAGCGGGGGCCTCGCGAACACCGGGGAGCTGTTTTTT. It translates to CASSRSGGLANTGELFF.

The rearrangement links TRBV11-1 to TRBJ2-1, with no clear D. The CDR3 extends over 12 amino acids. Trimming pared 6 bases from V and 6 bases from J, leaving 9 bases between. Germline V gene lookup returns CDR1 SGHAT and CDR2 FQDESV (reference sequence). CDR3 sequence reads: CASRAQSNEQFF. The CDR3 DNA is TGTGCCAGCAGGGCCCAATCCAATGAGCAGTTCTTC.

The V call is TRBV11-2, the J call TRBJ1-4; the D gene is possibly TRBD1 (5 bases). Trimming took off 6 bases at V and 5 bases at J, with 19 bases between the two ends. CDR3 length: 16 amino acids. Germline-derived CDR1 and CDR2 are SGHAT and FQNNGV. CDR3 in amino acids: CASSYLGGKVNEKLFF. For the CDR3, the DNA is TGTGCCAGCAGTTACTTGGGGGGAAAGGTCAATGAAAAACTGTTTTTT. The whole variable domain, filled in from reference TRBV11-2 and TRBJ1-4, reads EAGVAQSPRYKIIEKRQSVAFWCNPISGHATLYWYQQILGQGPKLLIQFQNNGVVDDSQLPKDRFSAERLKGVDSTLKIQPAKLEDSAVYLCASSYLGGKVNEKLFFGSGTQLSVL.

This chain uses TRBV5-1 with TRBJ2-1, with a possible D match to TRBD1 (5 bases). This CDR3 is built from 13 residues. V dropped 4 bases and J dropped 9 bases, with 14 bases sitting between them. Germline CDR1 is SGHRS and CDR2 is YFSETQ. Here the CDR3 reads CASSNLDKSEQFF. CDR3 nucleotide sequence: TGCGCCAGCAGCAACCTGGACAAATCTGAGCAGTTCTTC. Full variable domain (outside the CDR3, taken from reference TRBV5-1 and TRBJ2-1): KAGVTQTPRYLIKTRGQQVTLSCSPISGHRSVSWYQQTPGQGLQFLFEYFSETQRNKGNFPGRFSGRQFSNSRSEMNVSTLELGDSALYLCASSNLDKSEQFFGPGTRLTVL.

With respect to this clone: The sample holds other DNA sequences that translate to the same CDR3. The V gene is TRBV27, the J gene TRBJ2-1, with TRBD1 identical over 8 bases. The CDR3 spans 13 residues. Germline V gene data show CDR1 as MNHEY and CDR2 as SMNVEV (reference sequence). J was trimmed by 7 bases and V by 6 bases; bases with no gene match: 5. The CDR3 bases are TGTGCCAGCAGGACAGGGGCGGTAAATGAGCAGTTCTTC. The encoded protein is CASRTGAVNEQFF.

The chain employs TRBV30 and TRBJ2-2; TRBD1 agrees at 7 bases. CDR3 length: 12 residues. Trimming took 1 base from V and 7 from J; bases not matched to a gene: 0. Germline V gives CDR1 GTSNPN, CDR2 SVGIG (reference sequence). CDR3 in amino acids: CAWSAGGGELFF. CDR3 sequence (DNA): TGTGCCTGGAGTGCAGGGGGCGGGGAGCTGTTTTTT.

This chain uses TRBV7-8 with TRBJ2-7; 11 bases agree with TRBD2. The CDR3 length is 16 residues. V was pared by 1 base and J by 2 bases, with 4 bases of the junction left unmatched. Germline-derived CDR1 and CDR2 are SGHVS and FQNEAQ. CDR3 nucleotide sequence: TGTGCCAGCAGCTTAGGGCTAGCGGGGGGTCCCTACGAGCAGTACTTC. Translated, it gives CASSLGLAGGPYEQYF.